This TCR beta chain comes out of a study of T-cell reconstitution after alpha-beta-depleted transplantation in children. Overall study findings and caveats: Surviving recipient T cells and intrathymic progenitors accounted for some patients' high TCRbeta diversity at day 60. In patients about two months after transplant, alpha-beta T cells reportedly arose from several hundred expanded graft clones. When one year had passed after transplant, most T-cell counts and diversity came from newly produced T cells.

Only a few counts were recorded for this clonotype. Its cognate antigen is unknown. Using unique molecular identifiers, the investigators prepared the TCRbeta library. TCRdb reanalysed the PCR reads using MiXCR and keeps one entry per CDR3 protein. The table records 250,000 to 400,000 distinct CDR3 sequences, approximately 20% of them present only once. The sample consisted of PBMCs, mostly from graft donor cells, taken 180 days after TCRalphabeta/CD19-depleted stem cell transplant. This sequence originates from a male patient aged 5 to 17 who had a stem cell transplant for acute lymphoblastic leukemia, so the T cells may come from the graft donor.

The CDR3 DNA follows: TGTGCCAGCAGCCATGCCGCCGGGACTAGCGTAGCCTACGAGCAGTACTTC. Amino acids: CASSHAAGTSVAYEQYF. The chain employs TRBV4-2 and TRBJ2-7, with 10 bases identical to TRBD2. The CDR3 loop spans 17 amino acids. Trimming took 3 bases from V and 2 from J; bases not matched to a gene: 10. CDR1 and CDR2 (germline): LGHNA, YNFKEQ.